These T cell receptor beta chains were read from a single sample in a study of immune characterization of retroperitoneal liposarcoma. TCRdb analysed the PCR reads with MiXCR anew, one entry per CDR3 protein. The top ten clones hold less than 25% of a sample with some 10,000 distinct CDR3 sequences, roughly a third of them seen once. Sequenced material: tumor tissue. These receptors were collected from a male donor with retroperitoneal liposarcoma. Each CDR3 is given with its conserved first and last residue. D genes are given only for firm matches. Size tells how often a clone was seen (once, few, many) or the class of an expanded clone, and some rows leave it out.

>many|TRBJ2-7|TRBV4-1|TRBD2
TGCGCCAGCAGCCAAGGATGGACTAGCGGGAACTACGAGCAGTACTTC
CASSQGWTSGNYEQYF
>-|TRBJ2-5|TRBV6-2/TRBV6-3|TRBD1
TGTGCCACAGCACAGGGGGCGCCAATAGAGACCCAGTACTTC
CATAQGAPIETQYF
>-|TRBJ2-1|TRBV11-2|TRBD2
TGTGCCAGCACCCCCGGGACTAGCGGACTCAATGAGCAGTTCTTC
CASTPGTSGLNEQFF
>-|TRBJ2-2|TRBV12-5|TRBD2
TGTGCTAGTGGTTCCCCCCCACTAGCGGGGATGAACACCGGGGAGCTGTTTTTT
CASGSPPLAGMNTGELFF
>few|TRBJ2-5|TRBV27|-
TGTGCCAGCAGCCCCGGGACCCAAGAGACCCAGTACTTC
CASSPGTQETQYF
>few|TRBJ2-1|TRBV6-1|-
TGTGCCAGCGGGTCGGACGGGGGGCCCTACGAGCAGTTCTTC
CASGSDGGPYEQFF
>many|TRBJ2-1|TRBV27|-
TGTGCCAGCAGTATCCCGGGACGGGGCTCCTACAATGAGCAGTTCTTC
CASSIPGRGSYNEQFF
>many|TRBJ2-7|TRBV6-1|TRBD1
TGTGCCAGCAGTGAAACAGGGGGGACCTACGAGCAGTACTTC
CASSETGGTYEQYF
>-|TRBJ2-7|TRBV27|TRBD1
TGTGCCAGCAGTTTAGCTGGACAGGGGCCGTTCGAGCAGTACTTC
CASSLAGQGPFEQYF
>-|TRBJ2-3|TRBV19|-
TGTGCCAGTAGTATCAGTAGAATTCGCACAGATACGCAGTATTTT
CASSISRIRTDTQYF
>-|TRBJ2-7|TRBV6-6|-
TGTGCCAGCAGTGAGGCCGTATCCGACTCCTACGAGCAGTACTTC
CASSEAVSDSYEQYF
>-|TRBJ2-4|TRBV5-6|-
TGTGCCAGCAGCTTGGGACTTGGCAAGGCCCAGTACTTC
CASSLGLGKAQYF
>-|TRBJ2-1|TRBV11-3|TRBD2
TGTGCCAGCAGCTTAGGGGGACTACCTTCATACAATGAGCAGTTCTTC
CASSLGGLPSYNEQFF
>-|TRBJ2-1|TRBV11-2|-
TGTGCCAGCAGCCGACAGGCGGGGGCCAAAAACATTCAGTTCTTC
CASSRQAGAKNIQFF
>-|TRBJ2-7|TRBV10-3|-
TGTGCCATCAGTGGGGACATGGGAGGGTCCTACGAGCAGTACTTC
CAISGDMGGSYEQYF
>many|TRBJ2-1|TRBV7-3|-
TGTGCCAGCAGCTTACTTGGACCCTCGAACAATGAGCAGTTCTTC
CASSLLGPSNNEQFF
>few|TRBJ2-7|TRBV27|TRBD1
TGTGCCAGCAGCCTCGGACAGGGACAGCCCTACGAGCAGTACTTC
CASSLGQGQPYEQYF
>many|TRBJ2-1|TRBV6-1|-
TGTGCCAGCAGTGAAGGTGGCAGGTACGAGCAGTTCTTC
CASSEGGRYEQFF
>-|TRBJ2-3|TRBV4-1|-
TGCGCCAGCAGCCAAGCTCTTCGTAGCGGCAGTACGCAGTATTTT
CASSQALRSGSTQYF
>many|TRBJ2-2|TRBV6-1|-
TGTGCCAGCAGCCCCTTCACCGGGGAGCTGTTTTTT
CASSPFTGELFF
>-|TRBJ2-1|TRBV6-1|-
TGTACCACCAACCCAGGACTTTTCTACGAGCAGTACTTT
CTTNPGLFYEQYF
>few|TRBJ2-5|TRBV6-1|-
TGTGCCAGCAGTGAAAATAGCGGAGGGGGGCAAGAGACCCAGTACTTC
CASSENSGGGQETQYF
>-|TRBJ1-2|TRBV10-2|-
TGCGCCAGCAGTGAATTGCGGGCAAACCATGGCTACACCTTC
CASSELRANHGYTF
>many|TRBJ2-5|TRBV6-1|-
TGTGCCAGCAGTCACGATGGAGAGACCCAGTACTTC
CASSHDGETQYF
>few|TRBJ2-5|TRBV7-2|-
TGTGCCAGCAGCTTAGATGGGGGCCCGGGGGAGACCCAGTACTTC
CASSLDGGPGETQYF
>-|TRBJ2-1|TRBV6-1|TRBD2
TGTGCCAGCAGTGAAGGGACTAGCGACTACAATGAGCAGTTCTTC
CASSEGTSDYNEQFF
>few|TRBJ2-1|TRBV11-2|TRBD2
TGTGCCAGCAGCTTAGAGGCGGGAGTAAAAGAGCAGTTCTTC
CASSLEAGVKEQFF
>-|TRBJ2-1|TRBV11-2|-
TGTGCCAGCAGCTTAGACGGACAGTACAATGAGCAGTTCTTC
CASSLDGQYNEQFF
>-|TRBJ2-3|TRBV6-2/TRBV6-3|TRBD2
TGTGCCAGCAGTTACGGGACTAGCGGGGAATCCACAGATACGCAGTATTTT
CASSYGTSGESTDTQYF
>few|TRBJ2-1|TRBV6-1|-
TGTGCCAGCAGGGAGGGGAGCTACGAGCAGTTCTTC
CASREGSYEQFF
>-|TRBJ1-3|TRBV7-2|-
TGTGCCAGCAGCCCTAGCCGGAACACCATATATTTT
CASSPSRNTIYF
>-|TRBJ2-1|TRBV11-2|-
TGTGCCAGCAGTCCCCGGGTAGGGACCGATGGCTACGAGCAGTTCTTC
CASSPRVGTDGYEQFF
>medium-sized|TRBJ2-7|TRBV10-1|-
TGCGCCAGCAGTGAGGGACACTCCTACGAGCAGTACTTC
CASSEGHSYEQYF
>-|TRBJ2-1|TRBV6-8|TRBD1
TGTGCCAGCAGTTTCCGCATGCCGGGACAGTCCTACGAGCAGTTCTTC
CASSFRMPGQSYEQFF
>-|TRBJ2-2|TRBV6-1|TRBD1
TGTGCCAGCAGTTATCAGGGACAGGGGTACACCGGGGAGCTGTTTTTT
CASSYQGQGYTGELFF
>once|TRBJ2-1|TRBV7-2|-
TGTGCCAACAGCATATCGGGAGAACGGTACGAGCAGTTCTTC
CANSISGERYEQFF
>-|TRBJ2-7|TRBV10-3|-
TGTGCCATCAGTGTCTCCGGGACCTATAAAGGGAACTACGAGCAGTACTTC
CAISVSGTYKGNYEQYF
>-|TRBJ2-3|TRBV6-1|-
TGTGCCAGCAGTTCCCGAGGCGTCACAGATACGCAGTATTTT
CASSSRGVTDTQYF
>medium-sized|TRBJ2-3|TRBV6-1|-
TGTGCCAGCAGTGAAGCAGGGACAAGCACAGATACGCAGTATTTT
CASSEAGTSTDTQYF
>-|TRBJ2-7|TRBV27|-
TGTGCCAGCCGTCACAAGCCACGAGATTGGGGCTACGAGCAGTACTTC
CASRHKPRDWGYEQYF
>-|TRBJ2-3|TRBV12-3/TRBV12-4|-
TGTGCCAGCAGTTTCAGGGGAAGGAGTACAGATACGCAGTATTTT
CASSFRGRSTDTQYF
>-|TRBJ1-1|TRBV4-3|-
TGCGCCAGCAGCCAAGATGCAGGGAACACTGAAGCTTTCTTT
CASSQDAGNTEAFF
>-|TRBJ1-2|TRBV28|TRBD1
TGTGCCAGCAGTGGTAACCGGGACAGGGGGAGATTGGAGGGCTACACCTTC
CASSGNRDRGRLEGYTF
>-|TRBJ2-1|TRBV10-1|-
TGCGCCAGCATCGAGCGGGCCCACAATGAGCAGTTCTTC
CASIERAHNEQFF
>many|TRBJ2-1|TRBV6-6|TRBD1
TGTGCCAGCAGTTACTCTGGACAGGGGAATGAGCAGTTCTTC
CASSYSGQGNEQFF
>few|TRBJ2-3|TRBV6-1|-
TGTGCCAGCAGTTCCGTGGGGCACACAGATACGCAGTATTTT
CASSSVGHTDTQYF
>-|TRBJ1-1|TRBV6-5|-
TGTGCCAGCAGCATAGGAGCTAACACTGAAGCTTTCTTT
CASSIGANTEAFF
>-|TRBJ2-7|TRBV27|TRBD1
TGTGCCAGCAGTTTAGACAGGGCCCACGAGCAGTACTTC
CASSLDRAHEQYF
>many|TRBJ2-7|TRBV6-1|TRBD2
TGTGCCAGCAGTGCCGGGACTATTTACGAGCAGTACTTC
CASSAGTIYEQYF
>-|TRBJ2-1|TRBV6-1|TRBD2
TGTGCCAGCAGTTCTCTAGCGGGAGGGGTCAATGAGCAGTTCTTC
CASSSLAGGVNEQFF
>-|TRBJ2-1|TRBV6-1|TRBD1
TGTGCCAGCAGTGAAGTTCACGGGACAGGGAGGAATGAGCAGTTCTTC
CASSEVHGTGRNEQFF
>-|TRBJ2-1|TRBV12-3/TRBV12-4|-
TGTGCCAGCAGTTTAAACCCCACTCTGGGGGGTTCCAAAAACATTCAGTTCTTC
CASSLNPTLGGSKNIQFF
>many|TRBJ2-1|TRBV6-1|-
TGTGCCAGCAAGCGGCAGAGCTCCTACGAGCAGTTCTTC
CASKRQSSYEQFF
>few|TRBJ2-1|TRBV6-1|-
TGTGCCAGCAGTGAACGGGCGGGAAGCTCCTACAATGAGCAGTTCTTC
CASSERAGSSYNEQFF